These T cell receptor beta chains were read from a single sample in a study of shared clonotypes between healthy human individuals. Only in-frame clones appear in the TCRdb table, and some are missing; sequencing was by immunoSEQ multiplex PCR. The data show 450,000 to 600,000 clones, 79% seen once. Material: PBMCs. The receptors were gathered from a woman aged 40-49 years in good health. Some clones in this sample may be carry-over from other donors' samples. Both conserved end residues are part of each CDR3. D genes are given only for firm matches. Not every row has a clone size; where given, it reads once, few, many or a size class.

len | d_gene | abundance | j_gene | v_gene | CDR3nt | CDR3aa
10 | - | few | TRBJ2-5 | TRBV29-1 | TGCAGCGTTTCCAAGGAGACCCAGTACTTC | CSVSKETQYF
14 | TRBD2 | - | TRBJ2-1 | TRBV11-1 | TGTGCCAGCAGCTTAGCGCGCGGCGGGACTAAGCAGTTCTTC | CASSLARGGTKQFF
15 | - | - | TRBJ1-1 | TRBV18 | TGTGCCAGCTCCCCGGCCGAATTGAGGGGTACTGAAGCTTTCTTT | CASSPAELRGTEAFF
17 | TRBD1 | - | TRBJ2-5 | TRBV7-6 | TGTGCCAGCAGCTTACATTCCCCGACAGGGGGGAAAGAGACCCAGTACTTC | CASSLHSPTGGKETQYF
16 | TRBD1 | once | TRBJ2-7 | TRBV4-1 | TGCGCCAGCAGCCAACCAGGACAGGGGAGGTTTTACGAGCAGTACTTC | CASSQPGQGRFYEQYF
15 | - | - | TRBJ1-1 | TRBV9 | TGTGCCAGCAGCGCTGAAGGACACCTGGACACTGAAGCTTTCTTT | CASSAEGHLDTEAFF
14 | - | - | TRBJ2-3 | TRBV30 | TGTGCCTGGAGTTCCGGGGAAGGAACAGATACGCAGTATTTT | CAWSSGEGTDTQYF
13 | TRBD1 | - | TRBJ2-1 | TRBV30 | TGTGCCTGGAGTTGGGACAGCCACAATGAGCAGTTCTTC | CAWSWDSHNEQFF
13 | - | - | TRBJ2-5 | TRBV30 | TGTGCCTGGAGTGTAGACCCCCGCAATGGCCAGTACTTC | CAWSVDPRNGQYF
14 | - | - | TRBJ1-1 | TRBV28 | TGTGCCAGCAGTTTAAGGCAGGTGAACACTGAAGCTTTCTTT | CASSLRQVNTEAFF
14 | - | - | TRBJ2-5 | TRBV6-1 | TGTGCCAGCAGTCCCCTGGGATTTGACGAGACCCAGTACTTC | CASSPLGFDETQYF
11 | - | - | TRBJ1-4 | TRBV20-1 | TGCAGTGCCCCAAGAGGTGAAAAACTGTTTTTT | CSAPRGEKLFF
18 | - | - | TRBJ1-3 | TRBV28 | TGTGCCAGCAGTCCCTCGGGCTGGACAGCTTACTCTGGAAACACCATATATTTT | CASSPSGWTAYSGNTIYF
17 | TRBD1 | - | TRBJ2-4 | TRBV7-2 | TGTGCCAGCAGCTTAGCTTCCCCGGGACAGGGAGAGAACATTCAGTACTTC | CASSLASPGQGENIQYF
18 | TRBD2 | - | TRBJ2-1 | TRBV7-2 | TGTGCCAGCAGCTTGCGACGGGCTAGCGGCACTTCCTACAATGAGCAGTTCTTC | CASSLRRASGTSYNEQFF
15 | TRBD1 | - | TRBJ2-3 | TRBV5-8 | TGTGCCAGCATCTCAGGGGGACGCACGGCAGATACGCAGTATTTT | CASISGGRTADTQYF
14 | TRBD1 | - | TRBJ1-5 | TRBV28 | TGTGCCAGCAATCGGGACAGGGGCAATCAGCCCCAGCATTTT | CASNRDRGNQPQHF
16 | TRBD2 | - | TRBJ2-7 | TRBV4-1 | TGCGCCAGCACCCGACCAAGTCTAGCGGGAGTTTACGAGCAGTACTTC | CASTRPSLAGVYEQYF
13 | TRBD1 | - | TRBJ1-4 | TRBV6-9 | TGTGCCAGCAGACAGGGGAATCGGGAAAAACTGTTTTTT | CASRQGNREKLFF
18 | TRBD1 | - | TRBJ1-5 | TRBV15 | TGTGCCACCAGCGACTATTCCGGGACAGCATATAGCAATCAGCCTCAGCATTTT | CATSDYSGTAYSNQPQHF
18 | TRBD2 | - | TRBJ2-3 | TRBV4-2 | TGTGCCAGCAGCCAAGATCCCCTAGCGGGAGTGAGCACAGATACGCAGTATTTT | CASSQDPLAGVSTDTQYF
17 | TRBD2 | - | TRBJ2-1 | TRBV7-9 | TGTGCCAGCAGCTTAGGGGTAGCGGGAAGCTCCTACAATGAGCAGTTCTTC | CASSLGVAGSSYNEQFF
16 | TRBD2 | - | TRBJ2-1 | TRBV5-1 | TGCGCCAGCAGCCCGGGACTAGCGGGAACCTACAATGAGCAGTTCTTC | CASSPGLAGTYNEQFF
11 | - | - | TRBJ2-4 | TRBV11-2 | TGTGCCAGCAGCACCGGAAACATTCAGTACTTC | CASSTGNIQYF
16 | TRBD2 | - | TRBJ2-1 | TRBV14 | TGTGCCAGCAGCCAAGTAGTTGGACTAGCCTACAATGAGCAGTTCTTC | CASSQVVGLAYNEQFF
13 | TRBD1 | - | TRBJ1-4 | TRBV19 | TGTGCCAGTAGCCGACAGGGGGAGGAAAAACTGTTTTTT | CASSRQGEEKLFF
16 | TRBD2 | - | TRBJ2-1 | TRBV5-1 | TGCGCCAGCAGCTTGGATGGACTAGCGGGAGGAAATGAGCAGTTCTTC | CASSLDGLAGGNEQFF
15 | - | - | TRBJ1-1 | TRBV11-1 | TGTGCCAGCAGCTCTCCCCGGACAGCGAACACTGAAGCTTTCTTT | CASSSPRTANTEAFF
13 | - | - | TRBJ1-2 | TRBV28 | TGTGCCAGCAGTTTTGGCAGCCTATATGGCTACACCTTC | CASSFGSLYGYTF
13 | - | - | TRBJ1-4 | TRBV7-2 | TGTGCCAGCAGCCCCCGCAGAAATGAAAAACTGTTTTTT | CASSPRRNEKLFF
13 | - | - | TRBJ2-5 | TRBV29-1 | TGCAGCGGGGGACAAGCAGAACGGGGGACCCAGTACTTC | CSGGQAERGTQYF
15 | - | - | TRBJ2-7 | TRBV6-6 | TGTGCCAGCAGAAACTCCGGGACCGACACCTACGAGCAGTACTTC | CASRNSGTDTYEQYF
14 | TRBD1 | - | TRBJ2-7 | TRBV6-5 | TGTGCCAGCAGTTGGGACAGGTTCACCTACGAGCAGTACTTC | CASSWDRFTYEQYF
15 | - | - | TRBJ2-2 | TRBV19 | TGTGCCAGTAGTATGGACGGACTTTACACCGGGGAGCTGTTTTTT | CASSMDGLYTGELFF
14 | - | - | TRBJ2-1 | TRBV6-1 | TGTGCCAGCGCAGGGGATCTGTCCTACAATGAGCAGTTCTTC | CASAGDLSYNEQFF
13 | - | - | TRBJ2-3 | TRBV6-6 | TGTGCCAGCAGTTATCCGAGCACAGATACGCAGTATTTT | CASSYPSTDTQYF
14 | - | - | TRBJ2-2 | TRBV7-9 | TGTGCCAGCAGCTCGACAGGCCGCACCGGGGAGCTGTTTTTT | CASSSTGRTGELFF
13 | - | - | TRBJ2-4 | TRBV7-9 | TGTGCCAGCAGCTTTTCCGCCCAAAACATTCAGTACTTC | CASSFSAQNIQYF
13 | - | - | TRBJ2-3 | TRBV19 | TGTGCCAGTAGTATAGGTGGTGCAGATACGCAGTATTTT | CASSIGGADTQYF
13 | - | - | TRBJ1-2 | TRBV19 | TGTGCCAGTAGTACGACAGGTTACTATGGCTACACCTTC | CASSTTGYYGYTF